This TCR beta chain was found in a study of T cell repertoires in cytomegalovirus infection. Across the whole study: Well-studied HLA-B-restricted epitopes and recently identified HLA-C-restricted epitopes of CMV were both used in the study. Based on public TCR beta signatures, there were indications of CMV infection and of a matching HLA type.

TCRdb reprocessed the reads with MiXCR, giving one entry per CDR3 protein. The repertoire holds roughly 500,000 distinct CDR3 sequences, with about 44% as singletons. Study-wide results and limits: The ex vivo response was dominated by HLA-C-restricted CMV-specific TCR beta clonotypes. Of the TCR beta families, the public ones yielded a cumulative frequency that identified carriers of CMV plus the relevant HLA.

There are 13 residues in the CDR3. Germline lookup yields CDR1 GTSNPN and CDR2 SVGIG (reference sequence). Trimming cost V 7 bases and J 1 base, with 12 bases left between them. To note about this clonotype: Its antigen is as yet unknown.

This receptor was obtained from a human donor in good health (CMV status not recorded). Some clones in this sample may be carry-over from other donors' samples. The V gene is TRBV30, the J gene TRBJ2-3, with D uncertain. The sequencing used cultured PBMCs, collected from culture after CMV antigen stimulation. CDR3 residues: CAFVGHGTDTQYF. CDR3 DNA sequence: TGTGCCTTTGTCGGTCATGGCACAGATACGCAGTATTTT.